This T cell receptor beta chain was captured in a study of blood T cell repertoires in COVID-19. On the study more broadly: PBMCs, B-cell-depleted T cells, or T cells were the source of the cDNA or gDNA that made up the material.

Per the study methods: Using reference gene primer amplification, nucleated cell counts were estimated. This table comes from immunoSEQ multiplex PCR, and its TCRdb copy is limited to in-frame clones, with some not included. From that table come the V and J calls and clone size; the DNA was used to work out D and trimming. The sample records 200,000 or so clones, 65% to 90% being singletons. There are a few counts of this clone. The V gene lost 0 bases and the J gene lost 5 bases, with 12 bases spanning the gap. The length of the CDR3 is 14 residues. Germline assignment: CDR1 SGHRS and CDR2 YFSETQ. The sequencing input was peripheral blood. The sequence was collected from a man over 45 with acute or convalescent COVID-19. The chain couples TRBV5-1 to TRBJ2-7; possible D gene TRBD1, 5 bases. The CDR3 spells CASSLAAGNHEQYF. In DNA, the CDR3 is TGCGCCAGCAGCTTGGCCGCAGGGAACCACGAGCAGTACTTC.